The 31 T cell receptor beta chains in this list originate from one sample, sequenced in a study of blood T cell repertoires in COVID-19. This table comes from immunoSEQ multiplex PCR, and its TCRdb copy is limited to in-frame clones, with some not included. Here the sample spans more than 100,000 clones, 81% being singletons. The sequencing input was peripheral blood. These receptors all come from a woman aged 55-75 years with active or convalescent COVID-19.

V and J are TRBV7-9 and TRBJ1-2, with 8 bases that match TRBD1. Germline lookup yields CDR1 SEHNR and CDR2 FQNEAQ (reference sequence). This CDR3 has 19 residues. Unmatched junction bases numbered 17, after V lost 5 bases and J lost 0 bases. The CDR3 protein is CASSSSRGRPSSANYGYTF. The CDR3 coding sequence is TGTGCCAGCAGCAGCAGCAGGGGGCGCCCCTCTTCAGCTAACTATGGCTACACCTTC.

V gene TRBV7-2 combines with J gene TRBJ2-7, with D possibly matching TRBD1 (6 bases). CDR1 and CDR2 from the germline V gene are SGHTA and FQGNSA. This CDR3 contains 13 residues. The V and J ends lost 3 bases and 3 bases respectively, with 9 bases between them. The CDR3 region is CASSLLQGYEQYF. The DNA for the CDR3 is TGTGCCAGCAGCTTGTTACAGGGCTACGAGCAGTACTTC.

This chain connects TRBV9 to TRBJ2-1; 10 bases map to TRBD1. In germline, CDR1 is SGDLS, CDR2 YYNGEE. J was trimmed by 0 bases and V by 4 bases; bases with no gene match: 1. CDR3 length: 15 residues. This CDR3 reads CASSRDRGSYNEQFF. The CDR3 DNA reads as TGTGCCAGCAGCCGGGACAGGGGCTCCTACAATGAGCAGTTCTTC.

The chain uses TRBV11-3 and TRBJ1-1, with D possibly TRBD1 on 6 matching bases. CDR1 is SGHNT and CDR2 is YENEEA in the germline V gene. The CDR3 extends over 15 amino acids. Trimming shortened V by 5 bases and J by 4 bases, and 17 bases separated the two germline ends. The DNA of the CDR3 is TGTGCCAGCAGCGTAGGAGGGACAAGACGCACTGAAGCTTTCTTT. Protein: CASSVGGTRRTEAFF.

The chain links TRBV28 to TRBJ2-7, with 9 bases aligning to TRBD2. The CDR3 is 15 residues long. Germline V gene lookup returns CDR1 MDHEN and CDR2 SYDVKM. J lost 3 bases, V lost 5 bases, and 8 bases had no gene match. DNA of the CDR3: TGTGCCAGCAGTCCCCTCATAGCGGGAGTCTACGAGCAGTACTTC. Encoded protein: CASSPLIAGVYEQYF.

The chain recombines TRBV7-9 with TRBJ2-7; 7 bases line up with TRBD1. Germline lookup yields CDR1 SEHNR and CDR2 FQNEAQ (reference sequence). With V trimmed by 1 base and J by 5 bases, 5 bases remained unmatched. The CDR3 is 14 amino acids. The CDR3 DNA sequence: TGTGCCAGCAGCTTAGTGGGGACAGAAGACGAGCAGTACTTC. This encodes CASSLVGTEDEQYF.

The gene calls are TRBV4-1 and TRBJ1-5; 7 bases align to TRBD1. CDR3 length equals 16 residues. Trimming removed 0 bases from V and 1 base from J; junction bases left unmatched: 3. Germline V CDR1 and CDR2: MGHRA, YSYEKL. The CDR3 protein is CASSQDGRGSNQPQHF. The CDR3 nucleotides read TGCGCCAGCAGCCAAGACGGCAGGGGGAGCAATCAGCCCCAGCATTTT.

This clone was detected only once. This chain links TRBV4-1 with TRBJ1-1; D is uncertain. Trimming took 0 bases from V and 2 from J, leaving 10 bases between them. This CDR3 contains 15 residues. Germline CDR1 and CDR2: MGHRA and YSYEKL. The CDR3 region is CASSQEPRINTEAFF. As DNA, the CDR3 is TGCGCCAGCAGCCAAGAACCCAGGATAAACACTGAAGCTTTCTTT.

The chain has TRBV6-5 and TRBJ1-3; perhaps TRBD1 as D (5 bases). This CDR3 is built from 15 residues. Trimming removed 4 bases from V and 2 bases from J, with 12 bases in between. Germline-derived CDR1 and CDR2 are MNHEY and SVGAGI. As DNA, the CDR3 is TGTGCCAGCAGTTCCGCGGGGGGGACTGGAAACACCATATATTTT. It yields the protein CASSSAGGTGNTIYF.

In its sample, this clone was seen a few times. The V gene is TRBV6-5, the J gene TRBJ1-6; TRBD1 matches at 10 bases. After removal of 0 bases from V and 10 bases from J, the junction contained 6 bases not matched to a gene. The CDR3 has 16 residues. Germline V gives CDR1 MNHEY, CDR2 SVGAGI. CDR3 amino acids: CASSYSGRTGGSPLHF. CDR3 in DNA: TGTGCCAGCAGTTACTCCGGGAGGACAGGGGGGTCACCCCTCCACTTT.

This chain's CDR3 is CASSLYRPNTEAFF. In nucleotides, the CDR3 is TGTGCCAGCAGTTTATACAGACCGAACACTGAAGCTTTCTTT. The chain has TRBV28 and TRBJ1-1; D remains ambiguous. The V end was cut by 1 base, the J end by 1 base, with 7 bases between. CDR3 length equals 14 residues. From germline, CDR1 is MDHEN and CDR2 SYDVKM.

This chain's CDR3 is CASANLGGVGTQYF. As DNA, the CDR3 is TGTGCCAGCGCAAATCTAGGGGGGGTAGGTACGCAGTATTTT. The rearrangement joins TRBV27 to TRBJ2-3, with a weak D call TRBD2 (7 bases). V shed 8 bases and J shed 8 bases, with 20 bases lying between them. Germline V lookup: CDR1 MNHEY, CDR2 SMNVEV (reference sequence). The CDR3 is 14 residues long.

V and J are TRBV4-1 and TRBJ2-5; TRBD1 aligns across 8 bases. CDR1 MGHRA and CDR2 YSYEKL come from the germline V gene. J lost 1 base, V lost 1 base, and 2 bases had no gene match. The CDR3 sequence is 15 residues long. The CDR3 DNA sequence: TGCGCCAGCAGCCAAGGTGACAGGGGCCAAGAGACCCAGTACTTC. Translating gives CASSQGDRGQETQYF.

CDR3 DNA: TGTGCCATCAGGGGGGGATCGAACACTGAAGCTTTCTTT. It is translated as CAIRGGSNTEAFF. The gene calls are TRBV10-3 and TRBJ1-1; D may be TRBD1 (5 bases). Germline V gene data show CDR1 as ENHRY and CDR2 as SYGVKD. The CDR3 consists of 13 residues. Trimming shortened V by 6 bases and J by 1 base, and 9 bases separated the two germline ends.

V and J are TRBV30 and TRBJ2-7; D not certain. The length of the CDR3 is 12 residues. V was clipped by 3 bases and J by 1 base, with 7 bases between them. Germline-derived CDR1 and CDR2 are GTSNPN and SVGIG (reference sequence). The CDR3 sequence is CAWRVGSYEQYF. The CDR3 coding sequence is TGTGCCTGGAGGGTCGGTTCCTACGAGCAGTACTTC.

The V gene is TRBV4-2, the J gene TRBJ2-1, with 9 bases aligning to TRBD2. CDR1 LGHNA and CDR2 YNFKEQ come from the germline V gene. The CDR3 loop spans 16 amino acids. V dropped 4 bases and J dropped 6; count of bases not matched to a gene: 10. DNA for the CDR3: TGTGCCAGCAGCCGAGGGGAGGGCGGGAGGGCCAATGAGCAGTTCTTC. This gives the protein CASSRGEGGRANEQFF.

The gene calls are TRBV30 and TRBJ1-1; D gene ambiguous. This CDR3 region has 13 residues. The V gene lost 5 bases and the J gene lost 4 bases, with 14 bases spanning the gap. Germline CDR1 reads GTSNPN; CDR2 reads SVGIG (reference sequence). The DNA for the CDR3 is TGTGCCTGGTGCTTGAGGTCCTCCACTGAAGCTTTCTTT. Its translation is CAWCLRSSTEAFF.

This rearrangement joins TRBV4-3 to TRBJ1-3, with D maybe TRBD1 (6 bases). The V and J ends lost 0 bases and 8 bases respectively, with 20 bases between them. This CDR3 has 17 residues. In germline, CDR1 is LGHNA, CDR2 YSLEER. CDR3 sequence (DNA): TGCGCCAGCAGCCAAGATCCGGCAGGGGCCTTTCCCGACACCATATATTTT. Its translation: CASSQDPAGAFPDTIYF.

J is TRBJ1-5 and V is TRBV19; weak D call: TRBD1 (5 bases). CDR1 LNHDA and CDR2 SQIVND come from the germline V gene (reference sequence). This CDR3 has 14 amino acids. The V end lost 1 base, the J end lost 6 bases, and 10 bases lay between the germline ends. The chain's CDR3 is CASSIAWGGQPQHF. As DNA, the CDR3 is TGTGCCAGTAGTATAGCTTGGGGCGGTCAGCCCCAGCATTTT.

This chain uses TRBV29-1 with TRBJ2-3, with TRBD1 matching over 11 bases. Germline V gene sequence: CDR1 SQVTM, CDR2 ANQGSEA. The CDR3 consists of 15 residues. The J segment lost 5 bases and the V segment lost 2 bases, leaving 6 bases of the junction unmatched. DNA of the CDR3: TGCAGCGTTGAATCGGACAGGGGGCCAGGAGATACGCAGTATTTT. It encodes CSVESDRGPGDTQYF.

DNA for the CDR3: TGTGCCAGCAGCTCTATCCTCTACACCGGGGAGCTGTTTTTT. Amino acids: CASSSILYTGELFF. The chain couples TRBV6-4 to TRBJ2-2; D is unclear. The V end was cut by 6 bases, the J end by 3 bases, with 11 bases between. The CDR3 is made up of 14 amino acids. Germline values: CDR1 MRHNA, CDR2 SNTAGT.

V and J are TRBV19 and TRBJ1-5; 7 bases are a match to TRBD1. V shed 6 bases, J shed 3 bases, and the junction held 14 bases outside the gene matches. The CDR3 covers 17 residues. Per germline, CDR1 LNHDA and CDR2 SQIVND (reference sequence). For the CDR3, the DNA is TGTGCCAGTAGGGCGACTTTAAAGGGACAGACCAATCAGCCCCAGCATTTT. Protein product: CASRATLKGQTNQPQHF. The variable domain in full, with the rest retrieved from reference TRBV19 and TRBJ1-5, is DGGITQSPKYLFRKEGQNVTLSCEQNLNHDAMYWYRQDPGQGLRLIYYSQIVNDFQKGDIAEGYSVSREKKESFPLTVTSAQKNPTAFYLCASRATLKGQTNQPQHFGDGTRLSIL.

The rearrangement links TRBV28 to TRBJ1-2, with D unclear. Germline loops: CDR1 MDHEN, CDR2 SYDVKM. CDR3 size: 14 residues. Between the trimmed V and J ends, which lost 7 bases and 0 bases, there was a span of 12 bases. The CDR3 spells CASMRSGSNYGYTF. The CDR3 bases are TGTGCCAGCATGAGGTCTGGTTCTAACTATGGCTACACCTTC.

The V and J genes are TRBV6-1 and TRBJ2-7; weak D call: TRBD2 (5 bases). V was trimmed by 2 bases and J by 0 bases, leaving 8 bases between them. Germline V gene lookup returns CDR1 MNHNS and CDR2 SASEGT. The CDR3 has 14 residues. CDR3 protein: CASSERDYSYEQYF. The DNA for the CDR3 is TGTGCCAGCAGTGAACGTGACTACTCCTACGAGCAGTACTTC.

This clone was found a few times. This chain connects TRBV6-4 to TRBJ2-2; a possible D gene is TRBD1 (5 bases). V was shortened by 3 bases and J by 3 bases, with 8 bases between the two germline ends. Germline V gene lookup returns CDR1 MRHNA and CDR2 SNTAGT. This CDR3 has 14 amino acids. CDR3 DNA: TGTGCCAGCAGTGAGGGGCAGGACACCGGGGAGCTGTTTTTT. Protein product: CASSEGQDTGELFF.

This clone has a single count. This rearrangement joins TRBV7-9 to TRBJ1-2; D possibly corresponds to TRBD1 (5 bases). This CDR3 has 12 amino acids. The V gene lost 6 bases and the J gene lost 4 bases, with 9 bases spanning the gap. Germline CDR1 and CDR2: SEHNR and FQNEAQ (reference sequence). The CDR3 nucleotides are TGTGCCAGCAGTCGCGACAGCTATGGCTACACCTTC. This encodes CASSRDSYGYTF. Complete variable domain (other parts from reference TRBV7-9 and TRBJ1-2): DTGVSQNPRHKITKRGQNVTFRCDPISEHNRLYWYRQTLGQGPEFLTYFQNEAQLEKSRLLSDRFSAERPKGSFSTLEIQRTEQGDSAMYLCASSRDSYGYTFGSGTRLTVV.

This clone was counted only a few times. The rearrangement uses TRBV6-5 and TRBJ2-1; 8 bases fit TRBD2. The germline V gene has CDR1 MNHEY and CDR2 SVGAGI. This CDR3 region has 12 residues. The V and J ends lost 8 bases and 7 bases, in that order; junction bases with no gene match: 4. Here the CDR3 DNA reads TGTGCCAGCCGCGCGGGGGGTAATGAGCAGTTCTTC. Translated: CASRAGGNEQFF.

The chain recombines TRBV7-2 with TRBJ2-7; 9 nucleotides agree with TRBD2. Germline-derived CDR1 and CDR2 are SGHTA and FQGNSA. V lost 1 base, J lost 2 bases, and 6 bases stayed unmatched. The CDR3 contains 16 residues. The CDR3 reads CASSLGRGGRAYEQYF. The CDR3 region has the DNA TGTGCCAGCAGCTTAGGCCGAGGCGGGAGGGCCTACGAGCAGTACTTC.

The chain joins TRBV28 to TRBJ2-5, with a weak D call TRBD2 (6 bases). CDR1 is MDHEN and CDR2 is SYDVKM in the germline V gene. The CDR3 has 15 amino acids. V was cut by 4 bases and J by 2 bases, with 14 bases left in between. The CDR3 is CASSSRRLGQETQYF. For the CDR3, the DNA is TGTGCCAGCAGTTCACGCAGACTAGGTCAAGAGACCCAGTACTTC.

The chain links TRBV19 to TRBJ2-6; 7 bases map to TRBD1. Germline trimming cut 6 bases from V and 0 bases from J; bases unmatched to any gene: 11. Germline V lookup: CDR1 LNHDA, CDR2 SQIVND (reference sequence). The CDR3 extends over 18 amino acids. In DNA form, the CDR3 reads TGTGCCAGTAGGGACCCGACAGGGCCCTTCTCTGGGGCCAACGTCCTGACTTTC. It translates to CASRDPTGPFSGANVLTF.

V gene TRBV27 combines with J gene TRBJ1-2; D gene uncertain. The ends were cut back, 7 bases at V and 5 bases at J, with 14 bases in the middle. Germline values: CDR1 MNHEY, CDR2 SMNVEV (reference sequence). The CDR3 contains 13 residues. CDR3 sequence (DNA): TGTGCCAGCACCCCAGACGGGGAGTATGGCTACACCTTC. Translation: CASTPDGEYGYTF.